This is a list of T cell receptor beta chains from one sample in a study of cytomegalovirus exposure and HLA in healthy donors. The data were produced by immunoSEQ multiplex PCR, yet TCRdb's version contains in-frame clones alone and is incomplete. The sample includes about 94,000 clones, roughly three quarters of them seen just once. Sequenced material: PBMCs. These receptors came from an older woman in good health and CMV-seronegative. CDR3s include the opening cysteine and the closing phenylalanine or tryptophan. A D gene is named only where the DNA matches it firmly. Size tells how often a clone was seen (once, few, many) or the class of an expanded clone, and some rows leave it out.

d_call | j_call | v_call | clone_size | cdr3_nt | cdr3_aa
TRBD2 | TRBJ2-2 | TRBV27 | . | TGTGCCAGCAGTTGGAGCGGCCTAGCGGTCACCGGGGAGCTGTTTTTT | CASSWSGLAVTGELFF
TRBD1 | TRBJ2-7 | TRBV4-3 | . | TGCGCCAGCAGCCAACTACCGGGACAGGGAGTCCACGAGCAGTACTTC | CASSQLPGQGVHEQYF
. | TRBJ1-4 | TRBV7-9 | . | TGTGCCAGCAGTGCGGAGGGGAGGCATGAAAAACTGTTTTTT | CASSAEGRHEKLFF
. | TRBJ1-4 | TRBV19 | few | TGTGCCAGTGGGGGCGAAGGGAATGAAAAACTGTTTTTT | CASGGEGNEKLFF
TRBD1 | TRBJ1-2 | TRBV4-3 | few | TGCGCCAGCAGCCAATACGGGACAGCTAACTATGGCTACACCTTC | CASSQYGTANYGYTF
. | TRBJ2-5 | TRBV25-1 | . | TGTGCCAGCGGAACGGTAACAGCCTACCAAGAGACCCAGTACTTC | CASGTVTAYQETQYF
TRBD2 | TRBJ2-2 | TRBV7-8 | . | TGTGCCAGCAGCCCTAGCGGGGCAGCGAACACCGGGGAGCTGTTTTTT | CASSPSGAANTGELFF
. | TRBJ2-3 | TRBV30 | . | TGTGCCTGGACCCCCCTAGCGAGTGGTGATACGCAGTATTTT | CAWTPLASGDTQYF
TRBD2 | TRBJ2-3 | TRBV7-6 | . | TGTGCCAGCAGCTTAGGGCAAGCGGGAGCGGGCACAGATACGCAGTATTTT | CASSLGQAGAGTDTQYF
. | TRBJ1-4 | TRBV7-2 | . | TGTGCCAGCAGCTACCGTAACGGGGGGAATAATGAAAAACTGTTTTTT | CASSYRNGGNNEKLFF
. | TRBJ1-2 | TRBV5-6 | . | TGTGCCAGCAGCTTACAGGAGAACTATGGCTACACCTTC | CASSLQENYGYTF
. | TRBJ2-7 | TRBV30 | . | TGTGCCTGGAGTCCTTTCACAGGGGAGCAGTACTTC | CAWSPFTGEQYF
. | TRBJ1-1 | TRBV28 | . | TGTGCCAGCACCATTAACACGAACACTGAAGCTTTCTTT | CASTINTNTEAFF
TRBD1 | TRBJ2-3 | TRBV27 | . | TGTGCCAGCAGAGGCTGGACAGGGTTTAAAGATACGCAGTATTTT | CASRGWTGFKDTQYF
. | TRBJ1-5 | TRBV7-2 | . | TGTGCCAGCAGCTTTCTGGCCTCGGGGAATCAGCCCCAGCATTTT | CASSFLASGNQPQHF
TRBD1 | TRBJ2-7 | TRBV4-1 | . | TGCGCCAGCAGCATTGGGACAGCCATATCGTACGAGCAGTACTTC | CASSIGTAISYEQYF
. | TRBJ2-1 | TRBV28 | . | TGTGCCAGCACCCTCGGGGTAGCGCTAGACAATGAGCAGTTCTTC | CASTLGVALDNEQFF
TRBD2 | TRBJ2-2 | TRBV5-4 | . | TGTGCCAGCAGCTTGTTTAGCGGGGGGGCCGGGGAGCTGTTTTTT | CASSLFSGGAGELFF
. | TRBJ2-2 | TRBV19 | few | TGTGCCAGTAGTTCGCCAGGGGCTAGCGGGGAGCTGTTTTTT | CASSSPGASGELFF
. | TRBJ1-2 | TRBV19 | . | TGTGCCAGTAGTGCAGGGGTTAACTATGGCTACACCTTC | CASSAGVNYGYTF
TRBD2 | TRBJ2-5 | TRBV7-2 | . | TGTGCCAGCAGTCTAGCGGGAGTAGTAGAGACCCAGTACTTC | CASSLAGVVETQYF
TRBD1 | TRBJ1-2 | TRBV7-2 | . | TGTGCCAGCAGCCCAGGGACAGACTATGGCTACACCTTC | CASSPGTDYGYTF
. | TRBJ1-1 | TRBV6-5 | . | TGTGCCAGCAGTTACCGAACACTGAACACTGAAGCTTTCTTT | CASSYRTLNTEAFF
. | TRBJ2-1 | TRBV5-1 | . | TGCGCCAGCAGCTTTAGTTATGAGCAGTTCTTC | CASSFSYEQFF